In its sample, the clone carrying this T cell receptor beta chain was seen a few times. Its antigen is currently unknown. These data are taken from a study of identical twins. TCRdb passed the 5' RACE reads through MiXCR, listing each CDR3 protein once. The repertoire holds around 1.7 million distinct CDR3 sequences, with around 29% as singletons. Study results and limitations: Sharing of beta out-of-frame sequences by twins showed a weaker excess. Abundant cord blood beta clonotypes carried fewer insertions; memory repertoires showed none.

J lost 4 bases, V lost 3 bases, and 7 bases had no gene match. CDR1 and CDR2 from the germline V gene are SGHRS and YFSETQ. This CDR3 has 15 amino acids. The specimen sequenced was cord blood. The chain uses TRBV5-1 and TRBJ2-3, with TRBD2 identical over 8 bases. The TCR sequence derives from a newborn girl in good health. The CDR3 DNA is TGCGCCAGCAGCTCGGGGACTAGGGTCTCAGATACGCAGTATTTT. Amino acid sequence: CASSSGTRVSDTQYF.